Listed below are T cell receptor beta chains from one sample, sequenced in a study of cytomegalovirus exposure and HLA in healthy donors. Generated by immunoSEQ multiplex PCR, the TCRdb table keeps only in-frame clones and is missing some. The sample includes about 140,000 clones, more than 60% seen only once; the top ten take 8.8%. The material sequenced was PBMCs. The receptor set was obtained from a woman aged 45 to 65 in good health and CMV-seropositive. The CDR3 runs from the conserved cysteine through the conserved F or W. D genes are given only for firm matches. Clone size appears in some rows only: once, few, many, or a class for an expanded clone.

CDR3 protein: CASSLQGANNYGYTF
CDR3 DNA: TGTGCCAGCAGCTTACAGGGGGCCAATAACTATGGCTACACCTTC
V gene: TRBV7-3
D gene: TRBD1
J gene: TRBJ1-2
clone size: -

CDR3 protein: CASSFTGTGETEAFF
CDR3 DNA: TGTGCCAGCAGCTTTACCGGGACAGGAGAAACTGAAGCTTTCTTT
V gene: TRBV5-5
D gene: TRBD1
J gene: TRBJ1-1
clone size: many

CDR3 protein: CASSSPLFTDTQYF
CDR3 DNA: TGTGCCAGCAGTTCCCCACTCTTCACAGATACGCAGTATTTT
V gene: TRBV27
D gene: -
J gene: TRBJ2-3
clone size: -

CDR3 protein: CASSSLAGGGETQYF
CDR3 DNA: TGTGCCAGCAGTTCCCTAGCGGGGGGTGGAGAGACCCAGTACTTC
V gene: TRBV28
D gene: TRBD2
J gene: TRBJ2-5
clone size: -

CDR3 protein: CASRPQGRNTEAFF
CDR3 DNA: TGTGCCAGCAGGCCACAGGGGAGGAACACTGAAGCTTTCTTT
V gene: TRBV6-5
D gene: TRBD1
J gene: TRBJ1-1
clone size: -

CDR3 protein: CASSRGADPSYEQYF
CDR3 DNA: TGTGCCAGCAGCCGTGGGGCCGACCCCTCCTACGAGCAGTACTTC
V gene: TRBV11-2
D gene: -
J gene: TRBJ2-7
clone size: few

CDR3 protein: CASSPKTRGPDEQYF
CDR3 DNA: TGTGCCAGCTCACCAAAAACAAGGGGGCCTGACGAGCAGTACTTC
V gene: TRBV18
D gene: TRBD1
J gene: TRBJ2-7
clone size: -

CDR3 protein: CASSQEGGYYGYTF
CDR3 DNA: TGTGCCAGCTCACAGGAGGGAGGTTACTATGGCTACACCTTC
V gene: TRBV18
D gene: -
J gene: TRBJ1-2
clone size: -

CDR3 protein: CAIRRTSGPNEQYF
CDR3 DNA: TGTGCCATCAGACGAACTAGCGGCCCTAACGAGCAGTACTTC
V gene: TRBV10-3
D gene: TRBD2
J gene: TRBJ2-7
clone size: few

CDR3 protein: CASSGTGISEQYF
CDR3 DNA: TGTGCCAGCAGTGGGACAGGGATTTCCGAGCAGTACTTC
V gene: TRBV2
D gene: TRBD1
J gene: TRBJ2-7
clone size: -

CDR3 protein: CASSSAGHLTGELFF
CDR3 DNA: TGTGCCAGCAGTTCAGCGGGGCACCTCACCGGGGAGCTGTTTTTT
V gene: TRBV25-1
D gene: TRBD2
J gene: TRBJ2-2
clone size: -